This TCR beta chain was sequenced during a study of T cell repertoires in cytomegalovirus infection. Study outcomes and limitations: HLA-C-restricted CMV-specific TCR beta clonotypes prevailed in the ex vivo response.

TCRdb called the reads again in MiXCR, with one record for every CDR3 protein. The data show approximately 550,000 distinct CDR3 sequences, 16% seen once. This clonotype was counted at least ten times. What it binds is not known. CDR3 length: 17 residues. Unmatched junction bases numbered 3, after V lost 0 bases and J lost 0 bases. CDR1 is MGHRA and CDR2 is YSYEKL in the germline V gene. The sample taken for sequencing was CD8+ T cells from PBMCs. The receptor was isolated from a human donor in good health (CMV status not recorded). Some clones in this sample may be carry-over from other donors' samples. V and J are TRBV4-1 and TRBJ2-1; 9 positions agree with TRBD2. The CDR3 region has the DNA TGCGCCAGCAGCCAAGACGCGACTAGCGGCTCCTACAATGAGCAGTTCTTC. Protein product: CASSQDATSGSYNEQFF.